This T cell receptor (beta chain) was retrieved from a study of cytomegalovirus exposure and HLA in healthy donors. The study's findings and limits: In a later analysis, HLA-C alleles had the fewest associated TCRs, DRB1 alleles the most. Most of the TCR beta V segments (in an earlier analysis) were productive either about 87% or about 30% of the time.

This PCR relied on a set of 60 Vbeta primers and 13 Jbeta primers. Sequenced by immunoSEQ multiplex PCR; TCRdb stores in-frame clones only, minus some. This sample has 150,000 to 200,000 clones, with 87% found just once. Of note for this clone: Its antigen is not known.

The V gene's germline CDR1 is SGHRS and CDR2 YFSETQ. This CDR3 has 16 amino acids. With V trimmed by 7 bases and J by 1 base, 11 bases remained unmatched. The sample taken for sequencing was PBMCs. The chain employs TRBV5-1 and TRBJ2-5; 9 bases align to TRBD2. This clonotype originated in a boy aged 2 to 10 in good health and CMV-seronegative. CDR3 in DNA: TGCGCCAGCCGGCGGTTAGCGGGGGCCCTCCAAGAGACCCAGTACTTC. Translated, it gives CASRRLAGALQETQYF.